The source of this TCR beta chain is a study of beta chain features in type 1 diabetes. Every bit of the isolated RNA underwent reverse transcription, so sequencing read expressed TCRB transcripts. Mean read depth for naive, central memory and regulatory T cell samples was 3 million to 4.5 million reads. Clones were sequenced by immunoSEQ multiplex PCR, and TCRdb holds only the in-frame ones, with some missing. The table includes under 400,000 clones, 10% to 15% detected once. This CDR3 comprises 14 residues. Germline V gene data show CDR1 as GTSNPN and CDR2 as SVGIG (reference sequence). Deletions cut 0 bases from V and 6 bases from J, with 12 bases between.

The chain employs TRBV30 and TRBJ2-1, with D possibly TRBD2 on 6 matching bases. Sequencing was done on a sample of naive CD4+ T cells from blood. This sequence was found in a man between 18 and 29 years old in good health. The CDR3 sequence: CAWSVRASANEQFF. CDR3 nucleotide sequence: TGTGCCTGGAGTGTAAGGGCTAGCGCCAATGAGCAGTTCTTC. Supplemented by reference TRBV30 and TRBJ2-1, the full variable domain reads SQTIHQWPATLVQPVGSPLSLECTVEGTSNPNLYWYRQAAGRGLQLLFYSVGIGQISSEVPQNLSASRPQDRQFILSSKKLLLSDSGFYLCAWSVRASANEQFFGPGTRLTVL.